This T cell receptor beta chain emerged from a study of beta chain features in type 1 diabetes. Expressed TCRB transcripts were sequenced because the isolated RNA had all been reverse transcribed beforehand. Only in-frame clones appear in the TCRdb table, and some are missing; sequencing was by immunoSEQ multiplex PCR. The sample has 200,000 to 250,000 clones; about 15% are singletons. Notes on the study in general: There was a moderate but significant shortening of TCRB CDR3s in all four CD4+ subsets of Type 1 diabetes patients. Unsettled here was the matter of whether HLA type influences TCRB rearrangement. Patients and controls would share equally any PCR tilt toward shorter templates.

Of note for this clone: What it recognizes is unknown.

Germline-derived CDR1 and CDR2 are MNHEY and SVGAGI. The junction had 4 bases not matched to a gene; V was cut back by 3 bases and J by 1 base. The length of the CDR3 is 16 residues. By way of CD45RO/CCR7/CD25/CD127/CD95/CD27, the CD4+ regulatory, stem cell-like memory, central memory and naive cells were sorted. The chain joins TRBV6-5 to TRBJ2-4; 9 bases are shared with TRBD2. The receptor was isolated from a man aged 30 to 45 with type 1 diabetes. The sample was naive CD4+ T cells from blood. CDR3 loop: CASSYSGSIAKNIQYF. DNA for the CDR3: TGTGCCAGCAGTTATAGCGGGAGCATCGCCAAAAACATTCAGTACTTC.